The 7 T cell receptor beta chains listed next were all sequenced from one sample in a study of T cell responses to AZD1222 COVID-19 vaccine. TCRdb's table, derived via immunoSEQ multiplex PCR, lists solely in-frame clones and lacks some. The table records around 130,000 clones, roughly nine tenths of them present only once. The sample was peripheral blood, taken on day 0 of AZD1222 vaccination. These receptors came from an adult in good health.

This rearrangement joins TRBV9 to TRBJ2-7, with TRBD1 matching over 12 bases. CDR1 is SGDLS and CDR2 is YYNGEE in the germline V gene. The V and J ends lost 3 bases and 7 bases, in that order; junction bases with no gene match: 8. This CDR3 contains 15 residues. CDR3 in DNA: TGTGCCAGCAGCGCCCGGGACAGGGGGCTGGAGGAGCAGTACTTC. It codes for CASSARDRGLEEQYF.

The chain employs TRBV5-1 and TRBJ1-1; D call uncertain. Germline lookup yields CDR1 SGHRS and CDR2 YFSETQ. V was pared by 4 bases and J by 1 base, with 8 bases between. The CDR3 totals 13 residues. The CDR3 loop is CASSAVPNTEAFF. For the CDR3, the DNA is TGCGCCAGCAGCGCGGTCCCGAACACTGAAGCTTTCTTT.

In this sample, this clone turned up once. The CDR3 loop is CASSPPPNSPLHF. The DNA of the CDR3 is TGTGCCAGCAGTCCACCTCCGAATTCACCCCTCCACTTT. The V call is TRBV6-5, the J call TRBJ1-6; no reliable D call. Per the germline V gene, CDR1 is MNHEY and CDR2 is SVGAGI. The CDR3 has 13 residues. V lost 5 bases and J 7 bases, leaving 9 bases between the germline ends.

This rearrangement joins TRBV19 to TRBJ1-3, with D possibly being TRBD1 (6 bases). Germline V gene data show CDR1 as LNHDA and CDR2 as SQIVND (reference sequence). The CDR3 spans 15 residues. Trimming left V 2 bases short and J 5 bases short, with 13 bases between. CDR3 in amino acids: CASSITRTARNTIYF. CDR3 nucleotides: TGTGCCAGTAGTATAACACGGACAGCACGAAACACCATATATTTT. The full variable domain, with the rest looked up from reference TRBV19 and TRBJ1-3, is DGGITQSPKYLFRKEGQNVTLSCEQNLNHDAMYWYRQDPGQGLRLIYYSQIVNDFQKGDIAEGYSVSREKKESFPLTVTSAQKNPTAFYLCASSITRTARNTIYFGEGSWLTVV.

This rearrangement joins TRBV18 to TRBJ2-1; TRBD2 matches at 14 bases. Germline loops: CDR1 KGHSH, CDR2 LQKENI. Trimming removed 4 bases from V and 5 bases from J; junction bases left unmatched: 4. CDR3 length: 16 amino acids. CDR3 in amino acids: CASSLSGLAGDNEQFF. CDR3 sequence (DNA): TGTGCCAGCTCACTCTCGGGACTAGCGGGAGACAATGAGCAGTTCTTC.

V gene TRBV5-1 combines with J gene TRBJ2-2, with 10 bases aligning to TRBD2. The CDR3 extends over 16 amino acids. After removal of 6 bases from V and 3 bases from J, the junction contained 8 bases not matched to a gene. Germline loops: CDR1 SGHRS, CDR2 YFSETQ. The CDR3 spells CASTLTGTSDTGELFF. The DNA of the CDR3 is TGCGCCAGCACCCTTACCGGGACTAGCGACACCGGGGAGCTGTTTTTT.

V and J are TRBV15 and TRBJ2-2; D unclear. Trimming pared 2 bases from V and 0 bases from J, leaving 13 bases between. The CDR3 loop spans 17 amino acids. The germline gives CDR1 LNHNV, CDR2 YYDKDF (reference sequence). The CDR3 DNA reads TGTGCCACCAGCAGACCTTTATGGCCCTCGAACACCGGGGAGCTGTTTTTT. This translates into CATSRPLWPSNTGELFF. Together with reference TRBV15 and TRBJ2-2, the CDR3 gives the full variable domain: DAMVIQNPRYQVTQFGKPVTLSCSQTLNHNVMYWYQQKSSQAPKLLFHYYDKDFNNEADTPDNFQSRRPNTSFCFLDIRSPGLGDTAMYLCATSRPLWPSNTGELFFGEGSRLTVL.